Each of the 27 T cell receptor beta chains below was sequenced from the same sample in a study of preoperative IRX-2 immunotherapy in early breast cancer. Clones were sequenced by immunoSEQ multiplex PCR, and TCRdb holds only the in-frame ones, with some missing. The sample lists more than 50,000 clones; approximately 94% were seen once. The treatment was: preoperative locoregional IRX-2 cytokine immunotherapy. The sample was acquired from a patient treated with IRX-2 immunotherapy. The source of these receptors is a human donor with breast cancer.

CDR3 coding DNA: TGTGCCAGCAGACAAAACCCAGGGAGAGGTGGGGAAAAACTGTTTTTT. As protein: CASRQNPGRGGEKLFF. The chain has TRBV28 and TRBJ1-4, with a possible D match to TRBD1 (5 bases). This CDR3 region has 16 residues. V dropped 6 bases and J dropped 8 bases, with 22 bases sitting between them. CDR1 is MDHEN, CDR2 SYDVKM, per germline.

The genes are TRBV5-6 and TRBJ1-1; no clear D. V was clipped by 1 base and J by 2 bases, with 9 bases between them. The CDR3 runs 14 residues. Looked up from germline, CDR1 is SGHDT and CDR2 is YYEEEE. The chain's CDR3 is CASSLLRGNTEAFF. The CDR3 nucleotides are TGTGCCAGCAGCTTGCTACGGGGTAACACTGAAGCTTTCTTT.

The chain links TRBV7-9 to TRBJ2-1; D is possibly TRBD2 (6 bases). The V gene lost 4 bases and the J gene lost 3 bases, with 16 bases spanning the gap. The CDR3 totals 16 residues. Germline CDR1 and CDR2: SEHNR and FQNEAQ (reference sequence). The CDR3 region has the DNA TGTGCCAGCAGCTCCATTCGGACTACAAACTACAATGAGCAGTTCTTC. Its protein product is CASSSIRTTNYNEQFF.

The chain uses TRBV6-1 and TRBJ1-5; D is uncertain. The CDR3 has 15 residues. Trimming removed 5 bases at V and 4 bases at J, with 15 bases between. Per germline, CDR1 MNHNS and CDR2 SASEGT. The CDR3 sequence is CASSTSGRLNQPQHF. CDR3 coding DNA: TGTGCCAGCAGTACCTCCGGACGGCTTAATCAGCCCCAGCATTTT.

The chain uses TRBV19 and TRBJ2-7; the D gene could be TRBD1 or TRBD2 (5 bases each). Trimming removed 7 bases from V and 0 bases from J, with 10 bases in between. The CDR3 loop spans 13 amino acids. Germline-derived CDR1 and CDR2 are LNHDA and SQIVND (reference sequence). CDR3 DNA sequence: TGTGCCAGTATGGGGACGTACTCCTACGAGCAGTACTTC. This translates into CASMGTYSYEQYF. Drawing the rest from reference TRBV19 and TRBJ2-7, the complete variable domain is DGGITQSPKYLFRKEGQNVTLSCEQNLNHDAMYWYRQDPGQGLRLIYYSQIVNDFQKGDIAEGYSVSREKKESFPLTVTSAQKNPTAFYLCASMGTYSYEQYFGPGTRLTVT.

CDR3 protein: CASSLRQGSYTEAFF. In DNA, the CDR3 is TGTGCCAGCAGCCTCCGACAGGGGAGTTACACTGAAGCTTTCTTT. The chain has TRBV7-2 and TRBJ1-1, with 8 bases identical to TRBD1. Germline trimming cut 5 bases from V and 3 bases from J; bases unmatched to any gene: 8. Germline lookup yields CDR1 SGHTA and CDR2 FQGNSA. The CDR3 loop spans 15 amino acids.

The rearrangement joins TRBV7-2 to TRBJ2-7, with D possibly being TRBD2 (5 bases). This CDR3 comprises 15 residues. Germline loops: CDR1 SGHTA, CDR2 FQGNSA. Trimming removed 4 bases from V and 6 bases from J, with 19 bases in between. The CDR3 nucleotides are TGTGCCAGCAGCTCAAGAACCCCCCGGGATTCCGAGCAGTACTTC. Encoded protein: CASSSRTPRDSEQYF.

The J gene is TRBJ1-2, the V gene TRBV11-1; D is uncertain. Trimming took off 4 bases at V and 6 bases at J, with 9 bases between the two ends. Germline V lookup: CDR1 SGHAT, CDR2 FQDESV (reference sequence). CDR3 length: 12 amino acids. For the CDR3, the DNA is TGTGCCAGCAGCTCACACGGGGATGGCTACACCTTC. It is translated as CASSSHGDGYTF.

V and J are TRBV29-1 and TRBJ2-7, with TRBD1 as a possible D gene (6 bases). CDR1 SQVTM and CDR2 ANQGSEA come from the germline V gene. Trimming took 0 bases from V and 2 from J, leaving 14 bases between them. The CDR3 contains 15 residues. The CDR3 loop reads CSVEDPDRNPYEQYF. The DNA for the CDR3 is TGCAGCGTTGAAGACCCAGACAGGAATCCCTACGAGCAGTACTTC.

The genes are TRBV25-1 and TRBJ2-5; D is uncertain. The germline V and J ends were trimmed by 6 bases and 5 bases, with 13 bases remaining between them. The germline V gene encodes CDR1 MGHDK and CDR2 SYGVNS. The CDR3 contains 13 residues. The CDR3 protein is CASSPLGWETQYF. The CDR3 DNA is TGTGCCAGCAGCCCCCTCGGGTGGGAGACCCAGTACTTC.

This chain connects TRBV5-4 to TRBJ2-7; 8 nucleotides agree with TRBD1. Germline V CDR1 and CDR2: SGHNT, YYREEE (reference sequence). The trim removed 4 bases at V and 2 bases at J, leaving 5 bases unmatched. This CDR3 contains 14 residues. The CDR3 reads CASSRGDRTYEQYF. DNA for the CDR3: TGTGCCAGCAGCAGGGGGGACAGGACCTACGAGCAGTACTTC.

J is TRBJ2-1 and V is TRBV11-2; D is possibly TRBD1 or TRBD2 (5 bases each). Germline V CDR1 and CDR2: SGHAT, FQNNGV. This CDR3 has 11 residues. V was shortened by 5 bases and J by 13 bases, with 12 bases between the two germline ends. This chain's CDR3 is CASSRGQGQFF. As DNA, the CDR3 is TGTGCCAGCAGCCGAGGGCAGGGCCAGTTCTTC.

The chain has TRBV5-4 and TRBJ1-1; the D is unclear. V was cut by 0 bases and J by 4 bases, with 13 bases left in between. This CDR3 is 15 amino acids long. Germline V CDR1 and CDR2: SGHNT, YYREEE (reference sequence). The CDR3 DNA reads as TGTGCCAGCAGCTTGGTTGGGGAGAGAGGCACTGAAGCTTTCTTT. As protein: CASSLVGERGTEAFF.

This clone was picked up one time. CDR3 residues: CASTPFGPWGAVGTEAFF. Written as DNA, the CDR3 is TGTGCCAGCACCCCATTCGGACCTTGGGGCGCAGTGGGCACTGAAGCTTTCTTT. The chain couples TRBV28 to TRBJ1-1, with a tentative D call TRBD1 (5 bases). CDR3 length: 18 residues. V was cut by 7 bases and J by 4 bases, with 28 bases left in between. The germline CDR1 and CDR2 sequences are MDHEN and SYDVKM.

CDR3: CASSLVGTSGTTDTQYF. In nucleotides, the CDR3 is TGTGCCAGCAGCTTAGTAGGGACTAGCGGGACCACAGATACGCAGTATTTT. The gene calls are TRBV7-2 and TRBJ2-3; TRBD2 matches 13 bases. V trimming: 1 base; J trimming: 2 bases; junction bases outside the gene matches: 3. CDR1 is SGHTA, CDR2 FQGNSA, per germline. The CDR3 spans 17 residues.

This clone has a handful of counts. The chain carries TRBV2 and TRBJ2-2; possibly TRBD1 or TRBD2 for D (5 bases each). Germline CDR1 SNHLY, CDR2 FYNNEI. The CDR3 consists of 14 residues. V lost 9 bases and J 4 bases, leaving 15 bases between the germline ends. The CDR3 sequence is CARLGRPGTGELFF. CDR3 sequence (DNA): TGTGCCAGGTTGGGACGGCCGGGCACCGGGGAGCTGTTTTTT.

V gene TRBV7-2 combines with J gene TRBJ1-1; 7 positions match TRBD1. The CDR3 totals 14 residues. Germline lookup yields CDR1 SGHTA and CDR2 FQGNSA. V was clipped by 2 bases and J by 4 bases; unmatched bases: 4. The CDR3 DNA reads as TGTGCCAGCAGCTTACGACAGGGTGGCACTGAAGCTTTCTTT. Protein sequence: CASSLRQGGTEAFF.

The chain couples TRBV7-6 to TRBJ1-5, with D unclear. Germline V gene lookup returns CDR1 SGHVS and CDR2 FNYEAQ. The CDR3 spans 15 residues. V was clipped by 0 bases and J by 6 bases, with 12 bases between them. CDR3 coding DNA: TGTGCCAGCAGCTTAGCGGGCACCCCCGGTCAGCCCCAGCATTTT. Translated: CASSLAGTPGQPQHF.

The chain uses TRBV5-4 and TRBJ2-5; TRBD2 might be the D (6 bases). Deletions cut 3 bases from V and 3 bases from J, with 12 bases between. The CDR3 runs to 14 residues. CDR1 is SGHNT, CDR2 YYREEE, per germline (reference sequence). CDR3 loop: CASSSRDLEETQYF. The DNA of the CDR3 is TGTGCCAGCAGCTCCCGGGACTTAGAAGAGACCCAGTACTTC.

The V call is TRBV7-3, the J call TRBJ2-5; D ambiguous. There are 12 residues in the CDR3. Germline V gives CDR1 SGHTA, CDR2 FQGTGA. V lost 5 bases and J 6 bases, leaving 10 bases between the germline ends. The CDR3 coding sequence is TGTGCCAGCAGCCTCCCACTCCAGACCCAGTACTTC. Its translation is CASSLPLQTQYF.

The CDR3 DNA follows: TGTGCCAGCAGTTATATCGACGAGCAGTACTTC. This gives the protein CASSYIDEQYF. The chain carries TRBV6-5 and TRBJ2-7; D is unresolved. Germline V gene data show CDR1 as MNHEY and CDR2 as SVGAGI. There are 11 residues in the CDR3. Trimming took off 3 bases at V and 5 bases at J, with 5 bases between the two ends.

The rearrangement links TRBV27 to TRBJ2-3, with 8 nucleotides matching TRBD2. The junction had 14 bases not matched to a gene; V was cut back by 3 bases and J by 6 bases. Looked up from germline, CDR1 is MNHEY and CDR2 is SMNVEV (reference sequence). The CDR3 is made up of 17 amino acids. The CDR3 DNA follows: TGTGCCAGCAGTTTTCTTGTGACTAACGGGGGGGTTGATACGCAGTATTTT. It specifies CASSFLVTNGGVDTQYF.

The V call is TRBV28, the J call TRBJ2-5; 9 bases are shared with TRBD1. Germline CDR1 is MDHEN and CDR2 is SYDVKM. V was pared by 4 bases and J by 5 bases, with 8 bases of the junction left unmatched. The CDR3 sequence is 15 residues long. The CDR3 is CASSSETGGWETQYF. As DNA, the CDR3 is TGTGCCAGCAGTTCCGAGACAGGGGGATGGGAGACCCAGTACTTC.

This chain connects TRBV18 to TRBJ2-5; D not certain. The CDR3 length is 13 residues. CDR1 is KGHSH, CDR2 LQKENI, per germline. V lost 3 bases and J 5 bases, leaving 10 bases between the germline ends. The CDR3 region is CASSPASSETQYF. CDR3 nucleotide sequence: TGTGCCAGCTCACCTGCGTCCTCGGAGACCCAGTACTTC.

This sequence joins TRBV5-1 and TRBJ2-3, with TRBD2 matching over 10 bases. The CDR3 spans 15 residues. The trim removed 7 bases at V and 3 bases at J, leaving 8 bases unmatched. From germline, CDR1 is SGHRS and CDR2 YFSETQ. CDR3 in DNA: TGCGCCAGCGGCCAGGCTAGCGGGAGAACAGATACGCAGTATTTT. Amino acids: CASGQASGRTDTQYF.

The chain recombines TRBV27 with TRBJ2-7; a possible D gene is TRBD1 (6 bases). The CDR3 is 14 amino acids. Deletions cut 6 bases from V and 4 bases from J, with 16 bases between. Germline V gene sequence: CDR1 MNHEY, CDR2 SMNVEV (reference sequence). CDR3 in DNA: TGTGCCAGCAGCCCTCAGGGGTTCGGTTACGAGCAGTACTTC. Translating gives CASSPQGFGYEQYF.

V usage is TRBV5-1 and J usage is TRBJ2-3; TRBD1 might be the D (5 bases). CDR3 length equals 16 residues. The V gene's germline CDR1 is SGHRS and CDR2 YFSETQ. The V and J ends lost 3 bases and 4 bases respectively, with 18 bases between them. The CDR3 sequence: CASSSPGQWGADTQYF. In DNA, the CDR3 is TGCGCCAGCAGCTCCCCGGGCCAATGGGGCGCAGATACGCAGTATTTT.